This T cell receptor (beta chain) is drawn from a study of blood T cell repertoires in COVID-19 (dated by TCRdb to the early 2020s). Regarding the research as a whole: Collaborator samples came from the United States, Italy and Spain and covered acute and convalescent phases of COVID-19. Samples were obtained from the ongoing ImmuneRACE study (first 160 participants) and from 1,254 subjects provided by 6 global collaborators. Deeply sampled blood TCRbeta repertoires from subjects exposed to, actively infected with, or recovered from COVID-19 were included in the dataset. The prospective study material was composed of cDNA or gDNA derived from T cells, B-cell-depleted T cells, or PBMCs. A de-identified subject ID, COVID-19 status, age in years and sex were almost always included in the sample metadata. Where available, HLA class I and class II types were obtained from metadata supplied by the sample provider rather than from assay-based typing. A freely available public database, intended as a resource for researchers studying the immune response to SARS-CoV-2, is where the repertoires were released. General conclusions and limits of the study: The quantity of clinical and demographic metadata differed by source and by participant and was supplied without curation.

The collaborating institutions used their own protocols to collect whole blood in K2EDTA tubes. For TCRbeta analysis, collaborator samples were shipped as frozen whole blood, as isolated PBMCs, or as DNA extracted from either sample type. V is cut back by 4 bases and J by 1 base, with 10 bases in the junction unmatched. Including cysteine and phenylalanine, the CDR3 has 17 amino acids. Of all the DNA, just the CDR3 is kept, 51 bases in frame from base 1. The germline V gene supplies CDR1 SGHRS and CDR2 YFSETQ. TCRbeta CDR3 regions were amplified from genomic DNA using the immunoSEQ Assay, a bias-controlled multiplex PCR. The authors' pipeline ran thus. Nucleated cell counts per sample were estimated from amplification of reference gene primers within the assay. Sequence reads were collapsed and filtered to measure the absolute abundance of every unique TCRbeta CDR3 rearrangement. For each sample, productive Simpson clonality was calculated as the square root of Simpson's diversity index across productive rearrangements. The clones in this table, taken by TCRdb from immuneACCESS, are in-frame only. Not every clone is retained; where verified, under half of the shortfall comes from an unresolved V gene, and the cause of the rest is unknown. V, J and clone size are taken as reported in that table, and D and trimming were inferred from the DNA itself. The sample table shows approximately 120,000 clones, and roughly four fifths are seen once. The leading ten clones occupy about 11% of the sample.

As concerns this clone: Its recognized antigen is unknown. Base qualities were left out, and no much larger clone turns up one base away.

Specimen: peripheral blood. This receptor was taken from a man in his 60s with acute or convalescent COVID-19. The chain employs TRBV5-1 and TRBJ2-3; 9 bases in the junction line up with TRBD2. CDR3 region: CASSILIAGVGTDTQYF. The sequenced DNA is TGCGCCAGCAGCATATTGATAGCGGGAGTCGGCACAGATACGCAGTATTTT.